The 5 T cell receptor beta chains reported below all come from one sample, sequenced in a study of blood T cells in healthy people across ages. A second PCR of roughly 7 to 11 cycles used a sample-barcoded 5' primer and a J-beta primer mix. Using its own MiXCR run on the 5' RACE reads, TCRdb lists one record per CDR3 protein. The table has 650,000 to 1,000,000 distinct CDR3 sequences, roughly 40% seen once. The specimen was blood. These receptors were obtained from a man between 18 and 29 years old in good health.

CDR3 nucleotides: TGCGCCAGCAGCCACCAGGGAAGAAAACTGTTTTTT. Protein: CASSHQGRKLFF. The chain links TRBV4-3 to TRBJ1-4; a weak D match, TRBD1 (5 bases). In germline, CDR1 is LGHNA, CDR2 YSLEER. The CDR3 runs 12 residues. V was clipped by 3 bases and J by 10 bases, with 9 bases between them.

This rearrangement joins TRBV7-3 to TRBJ2-7; TRBD2 might be the D (6 bases). CDR1 is SGHTA, CDR2 FQGTGA, per germline. The CDR3 spans 17 residues. Trimming shortened V by 0 bases and J by 2 bases, and 17 bases separated the two germline ends. CDR3 DNA: TGTGCCAGCAGCTTAACGGGCGGGGTCGCGCGGCCCTACGAGCAGTACTTC. Its protein product is CASSLTGGVARPYEQYF.

V usage is TRBV5-1 and J usage is TRBJ2-3; D may be TRBD1 (5 bases). The V and J ends lost 2 bases and 0 bases respectively, with 10 bases between them. Germline CDR1 and CDR2: SGHRS and YFSETQ. The CDR3 runs to 15 residues. CDR3 residues: CASSLSGHSTDTQYF. CDR3 in DNA: TGCGCCAGCAGCTTATCAGGGCATAGCACAGATACGCAGTATTTT.

In this sample, this clonotype turned up a few times. The chain couples TRBV6-1 to TRBJ2-7, with D unresolved. Germline lookup yields CDR1 MNHNS and CDR2 SASEGT. This CDR3 has 16 residues. The ends were cut back, 4 bases at V and 0 bases at J, with 16 bases in the middle. In nucleotides, the CDR3 is TGTGCCAGCAGTGGATTAAGCAGCTGGTACTCCTACGAGCAGTACTTC. It specifies CASSGLSSWYSYEQYF.

In its sample, this clonotype was seen a few times. The genes are TRBV29-1 and TRBJ1-5; 8 bases are a match to TRBD1. Germline V gene lookup returns CDR1 SQVTM and CDR2 ANQGSEA. The CDR3 covers 14 residues. V was clipped by 4 bases and J by 2 bases; unmatched bases: 4. DNA for the CDR3: TGCAGCGTTGGGCAGGGGGCCGGCAATCAGCCCCAGCATTTT. Amino acid sequence: CSVGQGAGNQPQHF.